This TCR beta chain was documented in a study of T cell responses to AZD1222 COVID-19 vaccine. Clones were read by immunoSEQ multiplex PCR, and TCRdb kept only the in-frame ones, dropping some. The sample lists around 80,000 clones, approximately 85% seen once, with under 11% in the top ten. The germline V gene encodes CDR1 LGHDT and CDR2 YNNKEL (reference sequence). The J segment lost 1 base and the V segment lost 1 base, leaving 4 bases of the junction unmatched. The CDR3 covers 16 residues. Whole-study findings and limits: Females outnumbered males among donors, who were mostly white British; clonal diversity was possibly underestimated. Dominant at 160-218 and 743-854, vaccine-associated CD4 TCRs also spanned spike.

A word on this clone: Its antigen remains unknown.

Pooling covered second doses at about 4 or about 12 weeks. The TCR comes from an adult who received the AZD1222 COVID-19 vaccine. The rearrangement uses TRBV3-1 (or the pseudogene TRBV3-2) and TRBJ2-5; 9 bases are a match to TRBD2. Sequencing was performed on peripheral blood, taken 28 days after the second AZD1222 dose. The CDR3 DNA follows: TGTGCCAGCAGCCAAGGGGTAGCGGGAGCCCAAGAGACCCAGTACTTC. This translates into CASSQGVAGAQETQYF.